Reported below is one TCR beta chain. The sample is drawn from a study of control samples from healthy donors and cancer patients. Here immunoSEQ multiplex PCR was the method, and the copy in TCRdb shows in-frame clones only, minus some. The sample carries about 58,000 clones, 90% to 95% recorded once. CDR1 and CDR2 (germline): LGHNA, YSLEER. The CDR3 consists of 15 residues. Trimming took 8 bases from V and 0 from J, leaving 16 bases between them. The chain employs TRBV4-3 and TRBJ1-2, with D tentatively TRBD1 (6 bases). Sequenced material: blood. This TCR came from a man aged 25-45 years in good health. DNA for the CDR3: TGCGCCAGCGCCGAGGACAGCACGACTAACTATGGCTACACCTTC. This sequence encodes CASAEDSTTNYGYTF.